These 3 T cell receptor beta chains originate from one sample sequenced in a study of shared clonotypes between healthy human individuals. Method: immunoSEQ multiplex PCR; TCRdb's copy keeps in-frame clones and lacks some. Counted here are almost 700,000 clones, 90% to 95% occurring once; the ten biggest clones make up roughly 24%. Naive CD8 cells, CD45RO-negative and positively selected for CCR7, excluded terminally differentiated effector memory CD45RA+ cells. Sequenced sample: naive CD8+ T cells sorted from blood. These receptors all stem from a man younger than 40 in good health.

This chain joins TRBV7-2 and TRBJ2-7, with 11 bases fitting TRBD2. From germline, CDR1 is SGHTA and CDR2 FQGNSA. CDR3 length equals 16 residues. The V gene end was trimmed by 4 bases and the J gene end by 2 bases; junction bases not matched to a gene: 7. CDR3 in DNA: TGTGCCAGCAGCTCGACTAGCGGGACTACTCCCTACGAGCAGTACTTC. Amino acid sequence: CASSSTSGTTPYEQYF.

The chain recombines TRBV7-8 with TRBJ1-3, with unresolved D. The germline V and J ends were trimmed by 3 bases and 7 bases, with 22 bases remaining between them. CDR3 size: 17 residues. CDR1 SGHVS and CDR2 FQNEAQ come from the germline V gene. CDR3 region: CASSFRQETSLDNTIYF. DNA of the CDR3: TGTGCCAGCAGCTTTAGGCAGGAGACCTCTCTGGATAACACCATATATTTT.

The rearrangement links TRBV7-2 to TRBJ1-1; unclear D gene. This CDR3 has 14 amino acids. Between the trimmed V and J ends, which lost 6 bases and 4 bases, there was a span of 15 bases. Per germline, CDR1 SGHTA and CDR2 FQGNSA. The CDR3 DNA sequence: TGTGCCAGCAGTTCCTTTGGGGTTGTCACTGAAGCTTTCTTT. It codes for CASSSFGVVTEAFF.